This T cell receptor beta chain was sequenced in a study of T cell responses to AZD1222 COVID-19 vaccine. Study findings and constraints: Nearly half of the spike-specific TCRs reportedly recognize variant regions that carry no mutations. In a largely white British group with more females than males, clonal diversity was possibly underestimated.

The CDR3 runs 12 residues. Germline V gene sequence: CDR1 SQVTM, CDR2 ANQGSEA. Trimming pared 4 bases from V and 5 bases from J, leaving 12 bases between. Assay used: immunoSEQ multiplex PCR; TCRdb lists only in-frame clones, some missing. Here the sample spans around 140,000 clones, over 85% being singletons. Concerning this clone itself: The antigen is not known.

The specimen was peripheral blood, collected on day 0 of AZD1222 vaccination. The chain joins TRBV29-1 to TRBJ2-7; D remains unclear. The source of this sequence is an adult in good health. The CDR3 coding sequence is TGCAGCGTTGGCAAAAGAGTCCACGAGCAGTACTTC. It codes for CSVGKRVHEQYF.